The 11 T cell receptor beta chains presented below share a single source sample, sequenced in a study of T cells in Graves' hyperthyroidism and ophthalmopathy. Researchers amplified the TCR beta CDR3 regions from RNA transcripts. The HTBI primer set drove a first-round RT-PCR of the TCR CDR3. TCRdb itself ran the multiplex PCR reads through MiXCR, one entry per CDR3 protein. The top ten clones hold about 17% of a sample with approximately 610,000 distinct CDR3 sequences, 16% of them seen once. The sample taken for sequencing was blood. These receptors came from a woman between 18 and 29 years old with Graves' hyperthyroidism.

This clonotype has more than one count but fewer than ten. The rearrangement joins TRBV12-3 or TRBV12-4 to TRBJ2-2; 8 bases map to TRBD2. The CDR3 totals 17 residues. V was pared by 5 bases and J by 4 bases, with 12 bases of the junction left unmatched. This chain's CDR3 is CASSALRGGRGTGELFF. The CDR3 DNA follows: TGTGCCAGCAGTGCCTTGCGCGGGGGGCGCGGCACCGGGGAGCTGTTTTTT.

This clonotype was recorded at least ten times. The CDR3: CASSLGSAGGGGYTF. The CDR3 nucleotides are TGTGCCAGCAGCTTAGGTTCGGCAGGGGGCGGTGGCTACACCTTC. This sequence joins TRBV7-2 and TRBJ1-2, with TRBD1 matching 8 bases. The CDR3 length is 15 residues. J lost 7 bases, V lost 1 base, and 8 bases had no gene match. Germline lookup yields CDR1 SGHTA and CDR2 FQGNSA.

This clonotype was detected only a few times. The V gene is TRBV6-4, the J gene TRBJ2-2; the match to TRBD2 covers 9 bases. The CDR3 extends over 16 amino acids. V lost 5 bases and J lost 3; bases outside the gene matches: 7. Germline CDR1 MRHNA, CDR2 SNTAGT. CDR3 residues: CASSPSGRFDTGELFF. CDR3 nucleotide sequence: TGTGCCAGCAGTCCGAGCGGGAGGTTCGACACCGGGGAGCTGTTTTTT.

In this sample, this clonotype turned up many times. J is TRBJ2-7 and V is TRBV7-2; D may match TRBD1 or TRBD2 (5 bases each). V shed 1 base and J shed 4 bases, with 17 bases lying between them. The germline V gene has CDR1 SGHTA and CDR2 FQGNSA. This CDR3 spans 16 amino acids. The CDR3 DNA is TGTGCCAGCAGCTTAGGAATCTGGGGGAAGGTTTACGAGCAGTACTTC. It encodes CASSLGIWGKVYEQYF.

CDR3 protein: CASSPEPGSYNEQFF. CDR3 in DNA: TGCGCCAGCAGCCCCGAGCCCGGCTCCTACAATGAGCAGTTCTTC. J is TRBJ2-1 and V is TRBV4-3; unclear D gene. Germline CDR1 reads LGHNA; CDR2 reads YSLEER. The V and J ends lost 4 bases and 0 bases respectively, with 10 bases between them. The CDR3 runs 15 residues.

The sample holds many counts of this clonotype. DNA for the CDR3: TGTGCCAGCAGCTTAGGCCTCTCGGCGGGAGGGAGTGCAGATACGCAGTATTTT. It translates to CASSLGLSAGGSADTQYF. V is TRBV11-3 and J is TRBJ2-3; 9 nucleotides line up with TRBD2. The CDR3 consists of 18 residues. Germline V gives CDR1 SGHNT, CDR2 YENEEA. V trimming: 1 base; J trimming: 4 bases; junction bases outside the gene matches: 12. The full variable domain, with the rest looked up from reference TRBV11-3 and TRBJ2-3, is EAGVVQSPRYKIIEKKQPVAFWCNPISGHNTLYWYLQNLGQGPELLIRYENEEAVDDSQLPKDRFSAERLKGVDSTLKIQPAELGDSAVYLCASSLGLSAGGSADTQYFGPGTRLTVL.

This clonotype was seen many times. The chain employs TRBV28 and TRBJ2-1; 11 bases line up with TRBD2. The J segment lost 6 bases and the V segment lost 2 bases, leaving 9 bases of the junction unmatched. The length of the CDR3 is 17 residues. CDR1 and CDR2 from the germline V gene are MDHEN and SYDVKM. The CDR3 loop is CASSLDTSGSWGNEQFF. The CDR3 DNA sequence: TGTGCCAGCAGTTTAGATACTAGCGGGAGCTGGGGCAATGAGCAGTTCTTC.

The chain uses TRBV6-9 and TRBJ2-1; D is undetermined. Germline CDR1 reads MNHGY; CDR2 reads SVAAGI. The CDR3 consists of 11 residues. Trimming pared 6 bases from V and 7 bases from J, leaving 7 bases between. The CDR3 region has the DNA TGTGCCAGCAGAGAAACGAATGAGCAGTTCTTC. Its translation is CASRETNEQFF.

This clonotype has a count of ten or more. This chain connects TRBV12-3 or TRBV12-4 to TRBJ2-5; D may be TRBD2 (5 bases). Trimming removed 1 base at V and 3 bases at J, with 9 bases between. There are 14 residues in the CDR3. The CDR3 nucleotides are TGTGCCAGCAGTTTAGAGCGGTCGAAAGAGACCCAGTACTTC. Translating gives CASSLERSKETQYF.

This clonotype has more than one count but fewer than ten. The J gene is TRBJ2-7, the V gene TRBV6-2 or TRBV6-3; TRBD2 matches at 13 bases. V lost 2 bases to trimming and J lost 7 bases; unmatched junction nucleotides: 2. The CDR3 has 14 residues. The germline V gene encodes CDR1 MNHEY and CDR2 SVGEGT. The CDR3 protein is CASSYRTSGGEQYF. CDR3 nucleotide sequence: TGTGCCAGCAGTTACAGGACTAGCGGGGGAGAGCAGTACTTC.

As to this clonotype: This clone may be a read error of a much larger clone one base away. The rearrangement uses TRBV15 and TRBJ2-6; D gene ambiguous. The CDR3 sequence is 13 residues long. CDR1 and CDR2 from the germline V gene are LNHNV and YYDKDF (reference sequence). V lost 5 bases to trimming and J lost 0 bases, with 2 bases between them. CDR3 in amino acids: CATSFSGANVLTF. The CDR3 DNA is TGTGCCACCAGCTTCTCTGGGGCCAACGTCCTGACTTTC. Drawing the rest from reference TRBV15 and TRBJ2-6, the complete variable domain is DAMVIQNPRYQVTQFGKPVTLSCSQTLNHNVMYWYQQKSSQAPKLLFHYYDKDFNNEADTPDNFQSRRPNTSFCFLDIRSPGLGDTAMYLCATSFSGANVLTFGAGSRLTVL.